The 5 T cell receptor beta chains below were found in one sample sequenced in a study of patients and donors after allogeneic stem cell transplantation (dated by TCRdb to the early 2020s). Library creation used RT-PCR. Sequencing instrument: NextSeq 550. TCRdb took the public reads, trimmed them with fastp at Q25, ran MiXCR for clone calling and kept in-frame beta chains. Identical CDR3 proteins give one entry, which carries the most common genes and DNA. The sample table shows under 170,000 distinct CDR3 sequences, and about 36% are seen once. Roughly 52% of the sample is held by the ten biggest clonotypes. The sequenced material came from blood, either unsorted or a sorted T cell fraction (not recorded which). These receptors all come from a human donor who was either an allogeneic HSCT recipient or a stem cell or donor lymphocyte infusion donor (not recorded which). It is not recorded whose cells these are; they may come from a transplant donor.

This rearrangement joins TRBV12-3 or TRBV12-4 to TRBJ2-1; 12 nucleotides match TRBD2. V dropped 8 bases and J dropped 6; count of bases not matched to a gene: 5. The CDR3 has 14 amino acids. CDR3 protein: CASGTSGGTNEQFF. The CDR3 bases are TGTGCCAGCGGTACTAGCGGGGGGACCAATGAGCAGTTCTTC.

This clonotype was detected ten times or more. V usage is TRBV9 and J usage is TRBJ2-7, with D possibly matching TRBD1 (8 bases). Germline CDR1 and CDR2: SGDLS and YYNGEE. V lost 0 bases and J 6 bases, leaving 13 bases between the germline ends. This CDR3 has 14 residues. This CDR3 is CASSVGTGRGEQYF. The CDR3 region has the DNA TGTGCCAGCAGCGTAGGGACAGGGAGGGGCGAGCAGTACTTC.

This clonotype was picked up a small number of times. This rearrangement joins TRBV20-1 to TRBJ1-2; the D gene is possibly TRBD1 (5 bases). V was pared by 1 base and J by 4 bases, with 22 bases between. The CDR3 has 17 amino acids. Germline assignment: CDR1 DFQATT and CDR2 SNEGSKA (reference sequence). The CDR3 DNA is TGCAGTGCTAGAGCTGGCGACAGAACTCGGGGGGTCTATGGCTACACCTTC. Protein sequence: CSARAGDRTRGVYGYTF.

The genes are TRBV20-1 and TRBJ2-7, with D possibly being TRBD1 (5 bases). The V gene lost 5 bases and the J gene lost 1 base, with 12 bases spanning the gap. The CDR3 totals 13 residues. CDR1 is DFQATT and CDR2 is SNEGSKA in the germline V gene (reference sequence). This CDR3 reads CSAVNRSSYEQYF. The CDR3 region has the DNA TGCAGTGCTGTGAACAGGTCTTCCTACGAGCAGTACTTC.

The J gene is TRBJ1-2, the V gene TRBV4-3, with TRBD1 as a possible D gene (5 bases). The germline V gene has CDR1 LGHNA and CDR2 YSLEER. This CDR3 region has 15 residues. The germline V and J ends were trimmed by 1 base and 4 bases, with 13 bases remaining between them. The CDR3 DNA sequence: TGCGCCAGCAGCCAAGGCACCGGGACCTCCTATGGCTACACCTTC. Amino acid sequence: CASSQGTGTSYGYTF.